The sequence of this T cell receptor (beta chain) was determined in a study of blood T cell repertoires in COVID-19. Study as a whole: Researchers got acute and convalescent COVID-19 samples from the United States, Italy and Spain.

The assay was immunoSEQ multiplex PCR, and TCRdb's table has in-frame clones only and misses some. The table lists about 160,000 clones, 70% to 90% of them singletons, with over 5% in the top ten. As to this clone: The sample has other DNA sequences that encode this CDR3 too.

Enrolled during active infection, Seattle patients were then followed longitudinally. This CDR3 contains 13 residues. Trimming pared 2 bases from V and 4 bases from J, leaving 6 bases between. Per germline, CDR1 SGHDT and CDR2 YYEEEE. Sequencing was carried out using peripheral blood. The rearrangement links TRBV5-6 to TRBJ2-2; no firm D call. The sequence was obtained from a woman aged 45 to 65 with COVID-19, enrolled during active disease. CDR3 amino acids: CASSFASTGELFF. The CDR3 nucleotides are TGTGCCAGCAGCTTCGCCAGCACCGGGGAGCTGTTTTTT. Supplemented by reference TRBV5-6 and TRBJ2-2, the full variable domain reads DAGVTQSPTHLIKTRGQQVTLRCSPKSGHDTVSWYQQALGQGPQFIFQYYEEEERQRGNFPDRFSGHQFPNYSSELNVNALLLGDSALYLCASSFASTGELFFGEGSRLTVL.